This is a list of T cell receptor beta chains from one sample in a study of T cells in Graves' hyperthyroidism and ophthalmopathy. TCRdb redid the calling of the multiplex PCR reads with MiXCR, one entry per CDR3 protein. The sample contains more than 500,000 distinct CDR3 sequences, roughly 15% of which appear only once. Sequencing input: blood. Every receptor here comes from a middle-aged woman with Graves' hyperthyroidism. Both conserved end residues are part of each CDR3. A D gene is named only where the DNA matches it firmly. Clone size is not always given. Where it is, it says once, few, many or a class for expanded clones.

CDR3: CASSPPPGTLRETQYF
DNA: TGTGCCAGCAGCCCCCCACCAGGGACGCTTAGAGAGACCCAGTACTTC
D: -
size: -
V: TRBV9
J: TRBJ2-5

CDR3: CASSLYDMGGGQPQHF
DNA: TGTGCCAGCAGTTTATACGATATGGGAGGCGGTCAGCCCCAGCATTTT
D: -
size: many
V: TRBV28
J: TRBJ1-5

CDR3: CASSQDTGVSTDTQYF
DNA: TGTGCCAGCAGCCAAGATACGGGAGTTAGCACAGATACGCAGTATTTT
D: -
size: -
V: TRBV4-1
J: TRBJ2-3

CDR3: CASSLVLGSQENEQFF
DNA: TGTGCCAGCAGCTTAGTGCTGGGCAGCCAGGAGAATGAGCAGTTCTTC
D: -
size: -
V: TRBV7-9
J: TRBJ2-1

CDR3: CASSLLVGETQYF
DNA: TGTGCCAGCAGCTTACTAGTTGGTGAGACCCAGTACTTC
D: -
size: few
V: TRBV11-3
J: TRBJ2-5

CDR3: CASRGQKKDNEKLFF
DNA: TGTGCCAGCAGGGGACAGAAAAAAGATAATGAAAAACTGTTTTTT
D: TRBD1
size: few
V: TRBV2
J: TRBJ1-4

CDR3: CATSRDSQGSYGYTF
DNA: TGTGCCACCAGCAGAGATTCACAGGGATCCTACGGCTACACCTTC
D: -
size: -
V: TRBV15
J: TRBJ1-2

CDR3: CASSETPGVGNQPQHF
DNA: TGTGCCAGCAGTGAGACCCCAGGGGTGGGCAATCAGCCCCAGCATTTT
D: -
size: many
V: TRBV6-4
J: TRBJ1-5

CDR3: CASREASGRAQEQYF
DNA: TGTGCCAGCAGGGAAGCTAGCGGGAGGGCTCAAGAGCAGTACTTC
D: TRBD2
size: many
V: TRBV2
J: TRBJ2-7

CDR3: CASSFGLAEGGQFF
DNA: TGTGCCAGCAGTTTCGGACTAGCGGAAGGGGGGCAGTTCTTC
D: TRBD2
size: many
V: TRBV12-3/TRBV12-4
J: TRBJ2-1

CDR3: CASSQVGFALSSYEQYF
DNA: TGCGCCAGCAGCCAAGTTGGGTTCGCGTTGAGCTCCTACGAGCAGTACTTC
D: -
size: -
V: TRBV4-1
J: TRBJ2-7